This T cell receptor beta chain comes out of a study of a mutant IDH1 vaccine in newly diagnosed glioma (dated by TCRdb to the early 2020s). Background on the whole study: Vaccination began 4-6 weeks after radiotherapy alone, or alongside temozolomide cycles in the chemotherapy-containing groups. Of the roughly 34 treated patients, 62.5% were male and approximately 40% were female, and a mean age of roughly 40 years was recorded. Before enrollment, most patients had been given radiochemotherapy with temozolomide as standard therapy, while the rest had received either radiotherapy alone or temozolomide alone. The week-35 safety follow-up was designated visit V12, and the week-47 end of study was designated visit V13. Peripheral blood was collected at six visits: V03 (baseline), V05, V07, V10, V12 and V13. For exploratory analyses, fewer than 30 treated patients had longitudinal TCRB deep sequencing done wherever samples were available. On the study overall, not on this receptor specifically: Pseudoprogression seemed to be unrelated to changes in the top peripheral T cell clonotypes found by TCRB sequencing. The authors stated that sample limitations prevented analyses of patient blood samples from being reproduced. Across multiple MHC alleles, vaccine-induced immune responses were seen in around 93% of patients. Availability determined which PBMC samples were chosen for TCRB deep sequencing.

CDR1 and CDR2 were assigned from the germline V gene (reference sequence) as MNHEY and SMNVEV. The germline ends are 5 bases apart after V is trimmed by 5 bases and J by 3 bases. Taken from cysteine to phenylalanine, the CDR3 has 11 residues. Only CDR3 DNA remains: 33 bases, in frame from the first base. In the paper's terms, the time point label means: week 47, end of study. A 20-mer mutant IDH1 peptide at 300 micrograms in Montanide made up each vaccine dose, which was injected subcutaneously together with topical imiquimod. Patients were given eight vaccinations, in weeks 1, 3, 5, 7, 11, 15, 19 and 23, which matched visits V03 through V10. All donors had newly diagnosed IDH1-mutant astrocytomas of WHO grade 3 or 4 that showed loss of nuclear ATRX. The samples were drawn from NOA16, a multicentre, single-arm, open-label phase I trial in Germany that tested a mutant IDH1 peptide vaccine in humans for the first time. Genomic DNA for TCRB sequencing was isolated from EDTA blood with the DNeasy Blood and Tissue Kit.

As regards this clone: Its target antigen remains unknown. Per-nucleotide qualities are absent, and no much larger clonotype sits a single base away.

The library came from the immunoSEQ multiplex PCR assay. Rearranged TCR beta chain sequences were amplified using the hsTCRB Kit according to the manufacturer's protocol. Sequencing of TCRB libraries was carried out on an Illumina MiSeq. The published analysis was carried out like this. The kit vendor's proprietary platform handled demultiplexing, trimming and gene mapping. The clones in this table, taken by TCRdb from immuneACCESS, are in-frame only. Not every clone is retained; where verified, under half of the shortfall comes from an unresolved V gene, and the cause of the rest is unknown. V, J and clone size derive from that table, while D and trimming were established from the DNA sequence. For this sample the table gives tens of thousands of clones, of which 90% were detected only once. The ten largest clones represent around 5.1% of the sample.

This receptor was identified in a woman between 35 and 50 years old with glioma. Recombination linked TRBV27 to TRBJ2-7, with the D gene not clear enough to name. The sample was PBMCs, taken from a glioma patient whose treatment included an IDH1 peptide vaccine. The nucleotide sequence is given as TGTGCCAGCAGTGCGCTCTACGAGCAGTACTTC. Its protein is CASSALYEQYF.